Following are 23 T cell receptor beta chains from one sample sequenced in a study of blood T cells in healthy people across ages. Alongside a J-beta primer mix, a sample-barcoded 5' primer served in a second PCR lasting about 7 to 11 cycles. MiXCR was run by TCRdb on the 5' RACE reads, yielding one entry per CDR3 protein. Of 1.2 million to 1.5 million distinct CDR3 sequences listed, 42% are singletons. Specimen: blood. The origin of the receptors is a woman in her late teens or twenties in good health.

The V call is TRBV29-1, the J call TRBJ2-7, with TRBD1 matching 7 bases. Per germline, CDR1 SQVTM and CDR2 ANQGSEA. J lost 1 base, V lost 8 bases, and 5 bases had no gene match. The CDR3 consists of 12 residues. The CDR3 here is CSTRDRSYEQYF. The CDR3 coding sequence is TGCAGCACCCGGGACAGATCCTACGAGCAGTACTTC.

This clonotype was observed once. The chain's CDR3 is CASSPNGYSGNTIYF. CDR3 bases: TGTGCCAGCAGTCCAAACGGCTACTCTGGAAACACCATATATTTT. The J gene is TRBJ1-3, the V gene TRBV12-3 or TRBV12-4, with D hard to call. The length of the CDR3 is 15 residues. Trimming left V 5 bases short and J 0 bases short, with 11 bases between.

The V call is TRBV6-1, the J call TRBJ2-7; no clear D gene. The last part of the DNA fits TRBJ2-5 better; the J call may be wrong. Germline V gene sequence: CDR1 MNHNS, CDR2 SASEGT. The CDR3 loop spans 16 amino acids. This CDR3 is CASSEDGAQSRETQYF. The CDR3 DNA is TGTGCCAGCAGTGAAGACGGTGCCCAATCCCGGGAGACCCAGTACTTC.

The CDR3 DNA sequence: TGTGCCAGCACCAAGGACGTAGGGACTGAAGCTTTCTTT. It encodes CASTKDVGTEAFF. The rearrangement links TRBV6-6 to TRBJ1-1; D is ambiguous. The CDR3 is 13 amino acids. Looked up from germline, CDR1 is MNHNY and CDR2 is SVGAGI (reference sequence). Between the trimmed V and J ends, which lost 7 bases and 5 bases, there was a span of 14 bases.

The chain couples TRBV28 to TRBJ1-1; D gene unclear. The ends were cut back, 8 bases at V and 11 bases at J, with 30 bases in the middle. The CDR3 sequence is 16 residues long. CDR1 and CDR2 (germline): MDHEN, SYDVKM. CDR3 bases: TGTGCCAGCCGCACACCTTTGAAAGGGCGTCAGTGGCCGGCTTTCTTT. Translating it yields CASRTPLKGRQWPAFF.

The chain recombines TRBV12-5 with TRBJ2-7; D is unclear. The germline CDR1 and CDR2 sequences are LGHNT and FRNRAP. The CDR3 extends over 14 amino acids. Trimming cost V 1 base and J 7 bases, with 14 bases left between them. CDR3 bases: TGTGCTAGTGGTTTGGCCGGTCTCCTGGGGGAGCAGTACTTC. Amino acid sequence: CASGLAGLLGEQYF.

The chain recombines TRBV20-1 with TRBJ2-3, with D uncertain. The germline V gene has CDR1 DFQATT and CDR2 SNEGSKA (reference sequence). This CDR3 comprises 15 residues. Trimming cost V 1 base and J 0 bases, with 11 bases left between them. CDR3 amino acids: CSARGLVASTDTQYF. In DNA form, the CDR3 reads TGCAGTGCTAGAGGACTTGTCGCTAGCACAGATACGCAGTATTTT.

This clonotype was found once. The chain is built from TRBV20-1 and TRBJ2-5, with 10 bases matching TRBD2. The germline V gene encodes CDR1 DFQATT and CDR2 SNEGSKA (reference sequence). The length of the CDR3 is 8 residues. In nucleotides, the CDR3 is TGCCAAGCGGGGGGGCAGTACTTC. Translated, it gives CQAGGQYF.

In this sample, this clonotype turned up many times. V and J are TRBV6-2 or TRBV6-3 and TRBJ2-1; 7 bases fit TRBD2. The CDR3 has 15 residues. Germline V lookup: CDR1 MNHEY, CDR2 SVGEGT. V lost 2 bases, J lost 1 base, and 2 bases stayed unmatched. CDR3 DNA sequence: TGTGCCAGCAGTTACGAAGCGGGATCCTACAATGAGCAGTTCTTC. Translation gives CASSYEAGSYNEQFF.

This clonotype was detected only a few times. The CDR3 region is CASSSRPTSEQYF. The CDR3 DNA sequence: TGTGCCAGCAGCTCCAGACCGACTAGCGAGCAGTACTTC. The chain is built from TRBV7-9 and TRBJ2-7, with D tentatively TRBD2 (6 bases). Germline V gene data show CDR1 as SEHNR and CDR2 as FQNEAQ (reference sequence). Trimming left V 4 bases short and J 6 bases short, with 13 bases between. CDR3 length: 13 residues.

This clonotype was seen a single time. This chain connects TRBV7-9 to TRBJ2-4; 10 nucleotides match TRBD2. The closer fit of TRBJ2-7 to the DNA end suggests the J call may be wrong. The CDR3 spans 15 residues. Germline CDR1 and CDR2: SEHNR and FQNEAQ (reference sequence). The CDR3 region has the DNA TGTGCCAGCAGCCCACGGACTAGCGGCTTCTACGAGCAGTACTTC. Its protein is CASSPRTSGFYEQYF.

Written as DNA, the CDR3 is TGCAGTGCTAGACCTGGACAGGGTATGGACACCGGGGAGCTGTTTTTT. The encoded protein is CSARPGQGMDTGELFF. This sequence joins TRBV20-1 and TRBJ2-2, with 8 bases that match TRBD1. Trimming at V came to 2 bases and at J to 3 bases, leaving 8 bases not matched to a gene. The CDR3 spans 16 residues. Germline assignment: CDR1 DFQATT and CDR2 SNEGSKA (reference sequence).

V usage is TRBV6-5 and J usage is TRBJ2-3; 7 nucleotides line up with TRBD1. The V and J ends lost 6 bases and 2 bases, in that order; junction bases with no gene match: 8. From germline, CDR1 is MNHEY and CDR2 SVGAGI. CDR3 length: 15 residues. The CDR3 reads CASRRTGDVTDTQYF. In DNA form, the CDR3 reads TGTGCCAGCAGGCGAACAGGGGATGTCACAGATACGCAGTATTTT.

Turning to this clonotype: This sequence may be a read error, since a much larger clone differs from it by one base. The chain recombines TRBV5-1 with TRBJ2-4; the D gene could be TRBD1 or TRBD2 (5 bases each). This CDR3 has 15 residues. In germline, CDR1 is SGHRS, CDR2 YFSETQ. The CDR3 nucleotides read TGCGCCAGCAGCTTGGAGGCCAGGGAGAAAAACGTTCAGTACTTC. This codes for CASSLEAREKNVQYF.

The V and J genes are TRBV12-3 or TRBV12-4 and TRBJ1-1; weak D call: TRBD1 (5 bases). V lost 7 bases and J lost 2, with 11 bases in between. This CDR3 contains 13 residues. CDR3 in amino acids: CASKGVGNTEAFF. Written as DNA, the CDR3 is TGTGCCAGCAAAGGGGTAGGAAACACTGAAGCTTTCTTT.

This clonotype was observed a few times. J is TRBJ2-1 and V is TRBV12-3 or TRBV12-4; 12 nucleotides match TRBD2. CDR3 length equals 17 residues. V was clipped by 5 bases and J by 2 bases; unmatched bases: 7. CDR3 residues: CASSSPSGGAPYNEQFF. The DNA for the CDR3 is TGTGCCAGCAGTAGCCCTAGCGGGGGGGCCCCCTACAATGAGCAGTTCTTC.

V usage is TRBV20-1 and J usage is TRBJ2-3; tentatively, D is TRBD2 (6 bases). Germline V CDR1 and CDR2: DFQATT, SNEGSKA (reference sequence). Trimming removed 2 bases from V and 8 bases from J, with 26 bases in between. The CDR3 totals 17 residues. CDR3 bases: TGCAGTGCTAGAAACCCCCGCGTCTGGGGGAACGGGAGTACGCAGTATTTT. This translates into CSARNPRVWGNGSTQYF.

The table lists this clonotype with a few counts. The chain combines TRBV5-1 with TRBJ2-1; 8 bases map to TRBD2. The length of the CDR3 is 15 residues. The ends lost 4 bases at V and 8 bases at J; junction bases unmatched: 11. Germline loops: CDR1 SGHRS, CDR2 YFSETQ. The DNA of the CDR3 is TGCGCCAGCAGCCCGCCGGGACTAGTATTTCATGAGCAGTTCTTC. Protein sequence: CASSPPGLVFHEQFF.

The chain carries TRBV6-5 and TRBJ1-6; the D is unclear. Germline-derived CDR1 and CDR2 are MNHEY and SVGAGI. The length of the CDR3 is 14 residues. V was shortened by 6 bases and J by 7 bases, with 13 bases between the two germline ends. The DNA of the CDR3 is TGTGCCAGCAGATCGGTAGGGAGCAATTCACCCCTCCACTTT. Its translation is CASRSVGSNSPLHF.

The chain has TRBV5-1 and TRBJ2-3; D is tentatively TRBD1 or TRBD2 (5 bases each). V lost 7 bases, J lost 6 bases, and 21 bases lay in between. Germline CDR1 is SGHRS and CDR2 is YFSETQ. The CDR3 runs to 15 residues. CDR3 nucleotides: TGCGCCAGCGAGTACGGGGACGGCGGTGCGGATACGCAGTATTTT. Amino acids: CASEYGDGGADTQYF.

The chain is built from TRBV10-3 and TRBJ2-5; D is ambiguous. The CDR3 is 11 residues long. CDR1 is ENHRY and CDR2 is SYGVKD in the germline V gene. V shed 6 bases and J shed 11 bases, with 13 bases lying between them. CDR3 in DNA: TGTGCCATCAGGGTAGTTAATGAGCAGTACTTC. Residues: CAIRVVNEQYF.

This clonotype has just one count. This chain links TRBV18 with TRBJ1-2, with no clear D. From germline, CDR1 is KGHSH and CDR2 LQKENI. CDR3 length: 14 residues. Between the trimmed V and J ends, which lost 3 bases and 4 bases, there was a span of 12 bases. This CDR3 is CASSPPVRSYGYTF. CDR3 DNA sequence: TGTGCCAGCTCACCGCCCGTTCGAAGCTATGGCTACACCTTC.

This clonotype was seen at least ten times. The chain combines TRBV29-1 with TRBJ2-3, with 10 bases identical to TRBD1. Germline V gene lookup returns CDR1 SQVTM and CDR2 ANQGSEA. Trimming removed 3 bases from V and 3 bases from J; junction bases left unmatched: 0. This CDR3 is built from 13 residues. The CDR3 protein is CSVEGQGTDTQYF. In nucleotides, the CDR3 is TGCAGCGTTGAGGGACAGGGGACAGATACGCAGTATTTT.